In its sample, the clone carrying this T cell receptor (beta chain) was seen once. Its antigen remains unidentified. A sample-barcoded 5' primer and a J-beta primer mix were used in a second PCR of roughly 6 to 11 cycles. Every molecule of cDNA carried a tag from a template-switch adaptor with 12 random nucleotides. MiXCR, run by TCRdb on the 5' RACE reads, gives a single entry per CDR3 protein. The sample holds about 800,000 distinct CDR3 sequences; roughly 60% are singletons and the top ten take approximately 21%. The source of the sample is a study of blood T cells in healthy people across ages. Overall study context: For every two T cells, template switching captured about one barcoded beta molecule. Study-level results: Estimates of diversity drawn from one million T cells were considered underestimates. Both naive CD4+ cell counts and diversity were greater in long-lived donors than in aged donors.

This receptor was obtained from a man between 25 and 39 years old in good health. Material: blood.

The CDR3 here is CSAGQEAAGYTF. In nucleotides, the CDR3 is TGCAGTGCTGGACAGGAGGCGGCTGGCTACACCTTC. This chain connects TRBV20-1 to TRBJ1-2; 7 nucleotides match TRBD1. This CDR3 comprises 12 residues. J gave up 7 bases and V 5 bases, and 7 bases lay outside the gene matches. Germline CDR1 reads DFQATT; CDR2 reads SNEGSKA (reference sequence).